Described below is a single T cell receptor (beta chain) sequence and its context. Its antigen is still unknown. The data belong to a study of post-analysis software for immune sequencing data. Study as a whole: In terms of disease course, relapsing-remitting, secondary progressive and progressive-relapsing multiple sclerosis were included.

Each TCR beta cDNA library carried unique molecular identifiers. Some 500,000 cDNA molecules came from roughly 1 to 10 million T cells. TCRdb reanalysed the PCR reads using MiXCR and keeps one entry per CDR3 protein. The table lists about half a million distinct CDR3 sequences, around 31% of them singletons. Study-level findings and limits: Relative to controls, patients with multiple sclerosis showed significantly lower normalized Chao1 diversity. F-measure co-clustering was strong for batch-matched samples. Roughly 5 TRBV segments, TRBV5-6, TRBV5-1 and TRBV20-1 among them, were found more frequent in patients than controls.

Germline CDR1 is LNHDA and CDR2 is SQIVND (reference sequence). This CDR3 spans 14 amino acids. V lost 3 bases, J lost 2 bases, and 10 bases lay in between. This clonotype was sampled from a girl aged 2-17 years with multiple sclerosis. The V and J genes are TRBV19 and TRBJ1-2, with no clear D. The sequenced material came from blood. CDR3 coding DNA: TGTGCCAGTAGTATGGGCAGCGTAAACTATGGCTACACCTTC. It specifies CASSMGSVNYGYTF.